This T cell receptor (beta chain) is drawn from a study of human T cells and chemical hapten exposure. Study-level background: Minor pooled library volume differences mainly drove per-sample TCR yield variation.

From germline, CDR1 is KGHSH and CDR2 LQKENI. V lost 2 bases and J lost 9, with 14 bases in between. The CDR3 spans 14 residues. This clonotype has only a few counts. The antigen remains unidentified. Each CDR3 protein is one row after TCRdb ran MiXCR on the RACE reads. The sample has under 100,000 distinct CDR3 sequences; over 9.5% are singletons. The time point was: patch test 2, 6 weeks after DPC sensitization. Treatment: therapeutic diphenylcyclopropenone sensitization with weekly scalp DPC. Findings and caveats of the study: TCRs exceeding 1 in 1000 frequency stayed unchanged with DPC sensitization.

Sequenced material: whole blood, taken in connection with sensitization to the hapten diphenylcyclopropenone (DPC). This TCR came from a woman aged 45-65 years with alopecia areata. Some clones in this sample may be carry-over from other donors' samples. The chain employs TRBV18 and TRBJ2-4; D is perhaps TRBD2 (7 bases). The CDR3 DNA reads TGTGCCAGCTCACCAGTAGCGGGCAGGGGCATTCAGTACTTC. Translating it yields CASSPVAGRGIQYF.